A single sample gave rise to the 13 T cell receptor beta chains below, sequenced in a study of cytomegalovirus exposure and HLA in healthy donors. PCR amplification relied on 60 Vbeta primers (plus 13 Jbeta primers). Here immunoSEQ multiplex PCR was the method, and the copy in TCRdb shows in-frame clones only, minus some. The sample has under 150,000 clones, roughly three quarters seen once. Sequencing was carried out using PBMCs. The source is a woman younger than 30 in good health and CMV-seronegative.

The CDR3: CASSTRQGTPLLEQFF. Here the CDR3 DNA reads TGTGCCAGCAGCACACGACAGGGGACCCCTTTACTTGAGCAGTTCTTC. The chain joins TRBV7-2 to TRBJ2-1; TRBD1 matches 8 bases. Looked up from germline, CDR1 is SGHTA and CDR2 is FQGNSA. The CDR3 loop spans 16 amino acids. V lost 5 bases to trimming and J lost 9 bases; unmatched junction nucleotides: 15.

The chain employs TRBV19 and TRBJ1-2; no reliable D call. V lost 9 bases, J lost 8 bases, and 19 bases lay in between. Germline-derived CDR1 and CDR2 are LNHDA and SQIVND (reference sequence). The CDR3 contains 13 residues. CDR3 in amino acids: CASARREQEGYTF. DNA of the CDR3: TGTGCCAGCGCGCGGAGGGAGCAGGAAGGCTACACCTTC. The full variable domain, its missing parts supplied by reference TRBV19 and TRBJ1-2, is DGGITQSPKYLFRKEGQNVTLSCEQNLNHDAMYWYRQDPGQGLRLIYYSQIVNDFQKGDIAEGYSVSREKKESFPLTVTSAQKNPTAFYLCASARREQEGYTFGSGTRLTVV.

The chain couples TRBV2 to TRBJ1-2; D might be TRBD1 (5 bases). The ends were cut back, 6 bases at V and 7 bases at J, with 9 bases in the middle. This CDR3 is 11 amino acids long. CDR1 and CDR2 from the germline V gene are SNHLY and FYNNEI. The CDR3 region is CASRIDSGYTF. For the CDR3, the DNA is TGTGCCAGCAGGATTGACAGTGGCTACACCTTC.

In its sample, this clone was seen a few times. The chain employs TRBV30 and TRBJ2-1, with 8 bases that match TRBD1. The CDR3 runs 15 residues. The junction had 11 bases not matched to a gene; V was cut back by 6 bases and J by 4 bases. Germline V gene lookup returns CDR1 GTSNPN and CDR2 SVGIG (reference sequence). This CDR3 is CACLGLGQAYNEQFF. The CDR3 nucleotides are TGTGCCTGCCTTGGTTTGGGACAGGCGTACAATGAGCAGTTCTTC.

The rearrangement links TRBV25-1 to TRBJ2-3; D call uncertain. The length of the CDR3 is 14 residues. The germline V and J ends were trimmed by 4 bases and 0 bases, with 8 bases remaining between them. Looked up from germline, CDR1 is MGHDK and CDR2 is SYGVNS. CDR3 sequence reads: CASSVSISTDTQYF. CDR3 DNA sequence: TGTGCCAGCAGTGTGTCCATCAGCACAGATACGCAGTATTTT.

The rearrangement joins TRBV5-1 to TRBJ2-7; possible D gene TRBD2, 6 bases. Trimming left V 0 bases short and J 0 bases short, with 10 bases between. Germline V gene lookup returns CDR1 SGHRS and CDR2 YFSETQ. This CDR3 region has 15 residues. DNA of the CDR3: TGCGCCAGCAGCTTGGGGACGGGGGTCTCCTACGAGCAGTACTTC. This encodes CASSLGTGVSYEQYF.

The chain is built from TRBV27 and TRBJ2-3, with D uncertain. CDR3 length: 16 residues. Per the germline V gene, CDR1 is MNHEY and CDR2 is SMNVEV (reference sequence). Between the trimmed V and J ends, which lost 7 bases and 2 bases, there was a span of 19 bases. The DNA for the CDR3 is TGTGCCAGCACCGCCCTCACCTCATCGGTCACAGATACGCAGTATTTT. Protein: CASTALTSSVTDTQYF.

This clone appeared a single time. The chain combines TRBV13 with TRBJ2-2, with 9 bases lining up with TRBD2. There are 16 residues in the CDR3. CDR1 PRHDT and CDR2 FYEKMQ come from the germline V gene (reference sequence). Trimming removed 4 bases from V and 4 bases from J; junction bases left unmatched: 7. CDR3 region: CASSSLPREGTGELFF. The CDR3 DNA is TGTGCCAGCAGCTCCCTCCCGCGGGAGGGCACCGGGGAGCTGTTTTTT.

The gene calls are TRBV6-5 and TRBJ1-5, with D possibly matching TRBD1 (5 bases). CDR1 is MNHEY and CDR2 is SVGAGI in the germline V gene. Trimming took off 8 bases at V and 3 bases at J, with 14 bases between the two ends. The CDR3 totals 14 residues. The CDR3 coding sequence is TGTGCCAGCCAGGGTGGGATGGACAATCAGCCCCAGCATTTT. Translation: CASQGGMDNQPQHF.

This chain connects TRBV6-1 to TRBJ1-2; D is ambiguous. The CDR3 extends over 14 amino acids. Trimming took off 2 bases at V and 8 bases at J, with 15 bases between the two ends. Per germline, CDR1 MNHNS and CDR2 SASEGT. As DNA, the CDR3 is TGTGCCAGCAGTGAACCACCCGAAACCCTAGGCTACACCTTC. Translation: CASSEPPETLGYTF.

The chain joins TRBV5-1 to TRBJ1-4, with 7 positions matching TRBD1. The CDR3 spans 21 residues. Losses at the gene ends were 1 base for V and 3 bases for J; bases not matched to a gene: 21. The germline V gene has CDR1 SGHRS and CDR2 YFSETQ. The CDR3 DNA reads as TGCGCCAGCAGCTTGAGTTCAACAGGGGTCCCCTATCGGGGGTCTAATGAAAAACTGTTTTTT. This encodes CASSLSSTGVPYRGSNEKLFF.

This clone occurred a few times. The rearrangement uses TRBV25-1 and TRBJ2-1; 8 nucleotides agree with TRBD2. The CDR3 is made up of 12 amino acids. Germline V CDR1 and CDR2: MGHDK, SYGVNS. V gave up 5 bases and J gave up 8 bases; unmatched junction bases: 2. CDR3 sequence reads: CASSHGRDEQFF. The CDR3 DNA follows: TGTGCCAGCAGTCACGGGAGGGATGAGCAGTTCTTC.

The sample holds one count of this clone. Other DNA sequences in this sample translate to the same CDR3. The chain uses TRBV9 and TRBJ1-3; no clear D gene. The CDR3 has 14 amino acids. Germline V lookup: CDR1 SGDLS, CDR2 YYNGEE. V was shortened by 2 bases and J by 0 bases, with 6 bases between the two germline ends. CDR3 residues: CASSVRDSGNTIYF. The CDR3 DNA is TGTGCCAGCAGCGTTCGGGACTCTGGAAACACCATATATTTT. Drawing the rest from reference TRBV9 and TRBJ1-3, the complete variable domain is DSGVTQTPKHLITATGQRVTLRCSPRSGDLSVYWYQQSLDQGLQFLIQYYNGEERAKGNILERFSAQQFPDLHSELNLSSLELGDSALYFCASSVRDSGNTIYFGEGSWLTVV.